This section outlines one T cell receptor (beta chain) sequence together with its context. Antigen unknown. The source of the sample is a study of Ad26.COV2.S vaccination and SARS-CoV-2 variants. The study, taken as a whole, reports: Recipients given vaccine exceeded placebo recipients in spike-specific TCR breadth. Placebo and vaccine recipients had non-spike TCR breadth that was similar. Reportedly, after vaccination the spike-specific CD8+ and CD4+ T cell responses displayed substantial breadth.

TCRdb's copy holds only in-frame clones and misses some; the assay was immunoSEQ multiplex PCR. Here the sample spans roughly 100,000 clones, 80% being singletons. Germline V gene data show CDR1 as LGHNA and CDR2 as YNFKEQ. The length of the CDR3 is 14 residues. V lost 6 bases and J 8 bases, leaving 17 bases between the germline ends. V is TRBV4-2 and J is TRBJ2-4; possible D gene TRBD1, 5 bases. The sequence derives from a human donor who had recovered from COVID-19. The source was peripheral blood, collected after recovery from COVID-19. Here the CDR3 reads CASSGPRGGDIQYF. CDR3 coding DNA: TGTGCCAGCAGTGGACCAAGGGGCGGTGACATTCAGTACTTC.